Shown below are 25 T cell receptor beta chains from a single sample sequenced in a study of cytomegalovirus exposure and HLA in healthy donors. The PCR contained 60 Vbeta and 13 Jbeta primers. Only in-frame clones appear in the TCRdb table, and some are missing; sequencing was by immunoSEQ multiplex PCR. The sample lists some 59,000 clones, 82% seen once, with 2.5% to 3.5% in the top ten. Sequenced input: PBMCs. These receptor sequences come from a woman between 18 and 29 years old in good health and CMV-seronegative.

This chain joins TRBV6-1 and TRBJ1-2, with TRBD1 matching 8 bases. Losses at the gene ends were 1 base for V and 6 bases for J; bases not matched to a gene: 7. This CDR3 comprises 15 residues. Looked up from germline, CDR1 is MNHNS and CDR2 is SASEGT. The CDR3 is CASSEVSGQADGYTF. For the CDR3, the DNA is TGTGCCAGCAGTGAAGTCTCGGGACAGGCCGATGGCTACACCTTC.

The CDR3: CASSVSGFPYEQYF. CDR3 nucleotides: TGCGCCAGCAGCGTTTCAGGGTTTCCCTACGAGCAGTACTTC. The chain has TRBV5-1 and TRBJ2-7, with a tentative D call TRBD1 (5 bases). The CDR3 sequence is 14 residues long. Germline CDR1 is SGHRS and CDR2 is YFSETQ. Trimming stripped 4 bases from V and 2 bases from J, with 13 bases between.

J is TRBJ2-7 and V is TRBV27; D call uncertain. This CDR3 contains 12 residues. The germline V gene has CDR1 MNHEY and CDR2 SMNVEV (reference sequence). V lost 7 bases, J lost 2 bases, and 9 bases lay in between. This chain's CDR3 is CASTSTAYEQYF. CDR3 nucleotides: TGTGCCAGCACTTCTACCGCCTACGAGCAGTACTTC.

The genes are TRBV4-1 and TRBJ2-7; 8 positions agree with TRBD2. Unmatched junction bases numbered 4, after V lost 1 base and J lost 2 bases. The germline V gene encodes CDR1 MGHRA and CDR2 YSYEKL. The CDR3 is 15 residues long. The CDR3 reads CASSQVREGPYEQYF. CDR3 in DNA: TGCGCCAGCAGCCAAGTACGGGAGGGCCCCTACGAGCAGTACTTC.

V gene TRBV5-1 combines with J gene TRBJ1-1; a possible D gene is TRBD1 (6 bases). With 0 bases removed from V and 7 bases from J, the gap between germline ends came to 16 bases. Looked up from germline, CDR1 is SGHRS and CDR2 is YFSETQ. This CDR3 region has 15 residues. DNA for the CDR3: TGCGCCAGCAGCTTGGATGGACAGTTGCTGCGTGAAGCTTTCTTT. Its protein is CASSLDGQLLREAFF.

The rearrangement links TRBV6-5 to TRBJ2-7; 7 bases line up with TRBD1. CDR1 is MNHEY, CDR2 SVGAGI, per germline. The CDR3 runs 16 residues. The trim removed 2 bases at V and 1 base at J, leaving 8 bases unmatched. Here the CDR3 DNA reads TGTGCCAGCAGTTACAATTACGGGACAGCATCCTACGAGCAGTACTTC. Encoded protein: CASSYNYGTASYEQYF.

J is TRBJ2-3 and V is TRBV27; 8 bases map to TRBD2. Trimming removed 6 bases from V and 11 bases from J; junction bases left unmatched: 16. CDR3 length equals 15 residues. Germline V lookup: CDR1 MNHEY, CDR2 SMNVEV (reference sequence). The CDR3 DNA reads as TGTGCCAGCAGCTCAATTAGCGGGACCGTAAATGGGCAGTATTTT. It codes for CASSSISGTVNGQYF.

This sequence joins TRBV7-9 and TRBJ2-7; D might be TRBD2 (6 bases). Germline V CDR1 and CDR2: SEHNR, FQNEAQ (reference sequence). CDR3 length: 13 amino acids. Trimming took 11 bases from V and 1 from J, leaving 15 bases between them. CDR3 DNA: TGTGCCCATGAGGGAGGTTCATCCTACGAGCAGTACTTC. Protein product: CAHEGGSSYEQYF. The whole variable domain, remainder taken from reference TRBV7-9 and TRBJ2-7, is DTGVSQNPRHKITKRGQNVTFRCDPISEHNRLYWYRQTLGQGPEFLTYFQNEAQLEKSRLLSDRFSAERPKGSFSTLEIQRTEQGDSAMYLCAHEGGSSYEQYFGPGTRLTVT.

The V gene is TRBV19, the J gene TRBJ2-1; 9 bases are shared with TRBD2. This CDR3 has 15 amino acids. The germline CDR1 and CDR2 sequences are LNHDA and SQIVND (reference sequence). The V segment lost 5 bases and the J segment 4 bases; nucleotides outside the gene matches: 6. CDR3 coding DNA: TGTGCCAGTAGTCAGACTAGCGGCGATTACAATGAGCAGTTCTTC. Amino acids: CASSQTSGDYNEQFF. Drawing the rest from reference TRBV19 and TRBJ2-1, the complete variable domain is DGGITQSPKYLFRKEGQNVTLSCEQNLNHDAMYWYRQDPGQGLRLIYYSQIVNDFQKGDIAEGYSVSREKKESFPLTVTSAQKNPTAFYLCASSQTSGDYNEQFFGPGTRLTVL.

This chain uses TRBV6-5 with TRBJ2-7, with D perhaps matching TRBD2 (5 bases). With 2 bases removed from V and 6 bases from J, the gap between germline ends came to 11 bases. Germline V gives CDR1 MNHEY, CDR2 SVGAGI. The CDR3 spans 13 residues. The CDR3 bases are TGTGCCAGCAGTTACCGAGGGAGCGGCGAGCAGTACTTC. Protein sequence: CASSYRGSGEQYF.

The chain has TRBV5-6 and TRBJ2-3, with D unresolved. V gave up 0 bases and J gave up 2 bases, with 10 bases separating them. Per the germline V gene, CDR1 is SGHDT and CDR2 is YYEEEE. CDR3 length: 15 amino acids. The CDR3 region is CASSLAGGPTDTQYF. The CDR3 bases are TGTGCCAGCAGCTTGGCCGGCGGCCCCACAGATACGCAGTATTTT.

Points on this clone: A junction boundary mismatches the germline segment, possibly from a read error. This rearrangement joins TRBV7-9 to TRBJ1-4, with a weak D call TRBD1 (5 bases). The CDR3 contains 13 residues. Germline V CDR1 and CDR2: SEHNR, FQNEAQ (reference sequence). CDR3 region: CASSLLQDEKLLF. The DNA of the CDR3 is TGTGCCAGCAGCTTGTTACAGGATGAAAAACTGCTTTTT.

The rearrangement joins TRBV19 to TRBJ2-2; possible D gene TRBD2, 5 bases. Germline V lookup: CDR1 LNHDA, CDR2 SQIVND (reference sequence). The CDR3 covers 15 residues. V was pared by 6 bases and J by 5 bases, with 16 bases between. DNA of the CDR3: TGTGCCAGTAGCGAGGAACTAGGAGGAACCGGGGAGCTGTTTTTT. Amino acid sequence: CASSEELGGTGELFF. The full variable domain, its missing parts supplied by reference TRBV19 and TRBJ2-2, is DGGITQSPKYLFRKEGQNVTLSCEQNLNHDAMYWYRQDPGQGLRLIYYSQIVNDFQKGDIAEGYSVSREKKESFPLTVTSAQKNPTAFYLCASSEELGGTGELFFGEGSRLTVL.

The chain recombines TRBV28 with TRBJ2-3; 7 nucleotides agree with TRBD2. The CDR3 length is 15 residues. The J segment lost 5 bases and the V segment lost 6 bases, leaving 11 bases of the junction unmatched. Germline CDR1 reads MDHEN; CDR2 reads SYDVKM. DNA for the CDR3: TGTGCCAGCAGCCCGCTTGTTTGGGGGGGAGATACGCAGTATTTT. This sequence encodes CASSPLVWGGDTQYF. Together with reference TRBV28 and TRBJ2-3, the CDR3 gives the full variable domain: DVKVTQSSRYLVKRTGEKVFLECVQDMDHENMFWYRQDPGLGLRLIYFSYDVKMKEKGDIPEGYSVSREKKERFSLILESASTNQTSMYLCASSPLVWGGDTQYFGPGTRLTVL.

This clone was recorded only once. The CDR3 DNA follows: TGTGCCAGCAGCGCAGGGGGCTTGAGCAATCAGCCCCAGCATTTT. Translating gives CASSAGGLSNQPQHF. The V call is TRBV6-1, the J call TRBJ1-5; 8 bases match TRBD1. The germline CDR1 and CDR2 sequences are MNHNS and SASEGT. J lost 1 base, V lost 6 bases, and 5 bases had no gene match. This CDR3 region has 15 residues.

The chain employs TRBV27 and TRBJ2-3; 9 nucleotides agree with TRBD2. Germline CDR1 and CDR2: MNHEY and SMNVEV (reference sequence). Trimming at V came to 7 bases and at J to 3 bases, leaving 14 bases not matched to a gene. CDR3 length: 17 residues. The CDR3 sequence: CASTPPGLAGRTDTQYF. The CDR3 coding sequence is TGTGCCAGCACACCCCCTGGGCTAGCGGGACGTACAGATACGCAGTATTTT.

This sequence joins TRBV7-8 and TRBJ2-5; TRBD2 matches at 7 bases. The CDR3 contains 18 residues. CDR1 and CDR2 (germline): SGHVS, FQNEAQ. V dropped 4 bases and J dropped 5; count of bases not matched to a gene: 19. CDR3 protein: CASSSRRLVAGARETQYF. As DNA, the CDR3 is TGTGCCAGCAGCTCCCGCCGACTTGTGGCGGGAGCGCGGGAGACCCAGTACTTC.

The chain has TRBV5-6 and TRBJ2-1, with D maybe TRBD2 (5 bases). This CDR3 contains 14 residues. Germline V gene lookup returns CDR1 SGHDT and CDR2 YYEEEE. V lost 1 base and J 8 bases, leaving 13 bases between the germline ends. CDR3 nucleotides: TGTGCCAGCAGCTTGACACGGGGTGGGTATGAGCAGTTCTTC. Translating it yields CASSLTRGGYEQFF.

The V and J genes are TRBV7-9 and TRBJ2-5; 9 bases agree with TRBD2. The CDR3 has 14 residues. Germline CDR1 SEHNR, CDR2 FQNEAQ (reference sequence). V trimming: 5 bases; J trimming: 2 bases; junction bases outside the gene matches: 3. CDR3 sequence: CASSPGLAQETQYF. The CDR3 region has the DNA TGTGCCAGCAGCCCGGGACTAGCTCAAGAGACCCAGTACTTC. Full variable domain (outside the CDR3, taken from reference TRBV7-9 and TRBJ2-5): DTGVSQNPRHKITKRGQNVTFRCDPISEHNRLYWYRQTLGQGPEFLTYFQNEAQLEKSRLLSDRFSAERPKGSFSTLEIQRTEQGDSAMYLCASSPGLAQETQYFGPGTRLLVL.

This chain uses TRBV7-2 with TRBJ2-7; 10 bases agree with TRBD2. Germline CDR1 is SGHTA and CDR2 is FQGNSA. The V and J ends lost 8 bases and 5 bases, in that order; junction bases with no gene match: 6. The CDR3 contains 13 residues. CDR3 protein: CASGAGLANEQYF. The CDR3 DNA reads as TGTGCCAGCGGCGCGGGACTAGCGAACGAGCAGTACTTC. The full variable domain, completed using reference TRBV7-2 and TRBJ2-7, is GAGVSQSPSNKVTEKGKDVELRCDPISGHTALYWYRQSLGQGLEFLIYFQGNSAPDKSGLPSDRFSAERTGGSVSTLTIQRTQQEDSAVYLCASGAGLANEQYFGPGTRLTVT.

A few counts support this clone. The V call is TRBV28, the J call TRBJ2-1; 10 bases map to TRBD2. CDR1 is MDHEN, CDR2 SYDVKM, per germline. This CDR3 is 13 amino acids long. Germline trimming cut 6 bases from V and 7 bases from J; bases unmatched to any gene: 3. The CDR3 region has the DNA TGTGCCAGCAGGGAAGCGGGAGGGAATGAGCAGTTCTTC. It codes for CASREAGGNEQFF.

This clone was counted only a few times. The J gene is TRBJ2-2, the V gene TRBV5-3, with D hard to call. Being an ORF, TRBV5-3 has a function that is uncertain. V lost 3 bases and J lost 7, with 16 bases in between. The CDR3 loop spans 15 amino acids. As DNA, the CDR3 is TGTGCCAGAAGCTCCTTCCATAGGTGGAGCGGGGAGCTGTTTTTT. Translated, it gives CARSSFHRWSGELFF.

The chain employs TRBV18 and TRBJ1-5; D remains unclear. Germline CDR1 and CDR2: KGHSH and LQKENI. The CDR3 totals 15 residues. Trimming shortened V by 1 base and J by 0 bases, and 7 bases separated the two germline ends. The CDR3 DNA reads as TGTGCCAGCTCACCACACGACATTAGCAATCAGCCCCAGCATTTT. Protein: CASSPHDISNQPQHF.

This rearrangement joins TRBV29-1 to TRBJ1-1; a weak D match, TRBD1 (5 bases). The CDR3 is 14 amino acids. Germline CDR1 and CDR2: SQVTM and ANQGSEA. With 2 bases removed from V and 5 bases from J, the gap between germline ends came to 15 bases. CDR3: CSVEKMGGGTEAFF. In DNA form, the CDR3 reads TGCAGCGTTGAAAAGATGGGGGGGGGAACTGAAGCTTTCTTT.

The chain combines TRBV5-4 with TRBJ1-2; a weak D match, TRBD1 (5 bases). Between the trimmed V and J ends, which lost 2 bases and 6 bases, there was a span of 14 bases. Germline V gene sequence: CDR1 SGHNT, CDR2 YYREEE (reference sequence). This CDR3 has 14 residues. CDR3 DNA: TGTGCCAGCAGCTTCCAGGGCAGAGAAGATGGCTACACCTTC. Its protein is CASSFQGREDGYTF.